The sequence of this T cell receptor (beta chain) was determined in a study of blood T cell repertoires in COVID-19. As for the study in general: From the United States, Italy and Spain came samples of acute and convalescent COVID-19. The cDNA or gDNA used as material had been derived from T cells, B-cell-depleted T cells, or PBMCs.

Germline CDR1 is SGHDN and CDR2 is FVKESK. Germline trimming cut 2 bases from V and 2 bases from J; bases unmatched to any gene: 8. This CDR3 has 18 residues. Original analysis: It was from reference gene primer amplification that nucleated cell counts were estimated. Method: immunoSEQ multiplex PCR; TCRdb's copy keeps in-frame clones and lacks some. For V, J and clone size, that table is used; D and trimming come from the DNA. The profile shows just under 350,000 clones, 87% of them singletons. J is TRBJ2-7 and V is TRBV14, with 14 positions matching TRBD2. This receptor was taken from a woman between 50 and 59 years old with COVID-19, enrolled during active disease. Sequenced material: peripheral blood. Here the CDR3 reads CASSQPGLAGDPTYEQYF. Written as DNA, the CDR3 is TGTGCCAGCAGCCAACCGGGACTAGCGGGAGACCCTACCTACGAGCAGTACTTC.